The 23 T cell receptor beta chains listed next were all sequenced from one sample in a study of cytomegalovirus exposure and HLA in healthy donors. 60 Vbeta and 13 Jbeta primers were used in PCR. The method was immunoSEQ multiplex PCR; TCRdb's version includes in-frame clones alone and lacks a portion of them. In total, the table holds around 29,000 clones. Material: PBMCs. The receptors were gathered from a man aged 25-40 years in good health and CMV-seronegative.

The genes are TRBV5-6 and TRBJ2-7; D uncertain. The CDR3 is 11 residues long. Looked up from germline, CDR1 is SGHDT and CDR2 is YYEEEE. The V gene lost 3 bases and the J gene lost 4 bases, with 5 bases spanning the gap. The CDR3 reads CASSSRYEQYF. The CDR3 nucleotides are TGTGCCAGCAGCTCCAGATACGAGCAGTACTTC.

This chain links TRBV29-1 with TRBJ2-7; 9 nucleotides match TRBD1. CDR1 is SQVTM, CDR2 ANQGSEA, per germline. The CDR3 covers 13 residues. J gave up 3 bases and V 2 bases, and 2 bases lay outside the gene matches. The CDR3 region has the DNA TGCAGCGTTGAAACAGGGGGCGACTACGAGCAGTACTTC. Protein: CSVETGGDYEQYF.

The chain uses TRBV7-2 and TRBJ1-5; possibly TRBD1 for D (6 bases). The CDR3 has 15 residues. Germline lookup yields CDR1 SGHTA and CDR2 FQGNSA. V was cut by 3 bases and J by 7 bases, with 16 bases left in between. The CDR3 protein is CASSFQGSPGQPQHF. The CDR3 DNA follows: TGTGCCAGCAGCTTCCAGGGGTCCCCAGGGCAGCCCCAGCATTTT.

The V gene is TRBV28, the J gene TRBJ2-5, with D possibly TRBD2 on 5 matching bases. CDR3 length equals 14 residues. Germline lookup yields CDR1 MDHEN and CDR2 SYDVKM. V was pared by 2 bases and J by 5 bases, with 12 bases between. The CDR3 loop is CASSLAGERETQYF. In DNA, the CDR3 is TGTGCCAGCAGTTTAGCGGGTGAGAGGGAGACCCAGTACTTC.

The rearrangement uses TRBV6-4 and TRBJ2-1; possible D gene TRBD1, 5 bases. Germline-derived CDR1 and CDR2 are MRHNA and SNTAGT. This CDR3 spans 15 amino acids. Trimming removed 6 bases from V and 7 bases from J, with 19 bases in between. In DNA, the CDR3 is TGTGCCAGCAGCCCTGATCAGGAAGGGGCGAATGAGCAGTTCTTC. Residues: CASSPDQEGANEQFF.

The V gene is TRBV27, the J gene TRBJ1-5, with TRBD1 matching 7 bases. V shed 3 bases, J shed 0 bases, and the junction held 2 bases outside the gene matches. CDR1 is MNHEY and CDR2 is SMNVEV in the germline V gene (reference sequence). CDR3 size: 15 residues. The CDR3, as DNA: TGTGCCAGCAGTTTGACAGGGTCTAGCAATCAGCCCCAGCATTTT. Protein sequence: CASSLTGSSNQPQHF.

The gene calls are TRBV5-6 and TRBJ1-6; 10 bases are shared with TRBD1. The V and J ends lost 3 bases and 8 bases, in that order; junction bases with no gene match: 2. CDR3 length: 14 amino acids. Germline CDR1 and CDR2: SGHDT and YYEEEE. CDR3 in DNA: TGTGCCAGCAGCTACGGACAGGGGGATTCACCCCTCCACTTT. Translating it yields CASSYGQGDSPLHF.

This chain uses TRBV4-1 with TRBJ1-5; 8 bases agree with TRBD1. CDR3 length equals 15 residues. The V and J ends lost 0 bases and 5 bases, in that order; junction bases with no gene match: 3. CDR1 MGHRA and CDR2 YSYEKL come from the germline V gene. The CDR3 protein is CASSQDDRGHQPQHF. As DNA, the CDR3 is TGCGCCAGCAGCCAAGATGACAGGGGCCATCAGCCCCAGCATTTT.

The chain combines TRBV5-1 with TRBJ1-6, with D possibly matching TRBD1 (6 bases). This CDR3 is built from 15 residues. Germline CDR1 and CDR2: SGHRS and YFSETQ. The V end lost 4 bases, the J end lost 8 bases, and 16 bases lay between the germline ends. CDR3 sequence: CASSPGGSGDSPLHF. The CDR3 bases are TGCGCCAGCAGCCCGGGGGGCTCTGGCGATTCACCCCTCCACTTT.

V is TRBV5-6 and J is TRBJ2-1; TRBD1 might be the D (5 bases). The germline V gene encodes CDR1 SGHDT and CDR2 YYEEEE. V lost 4 bases to trimming and J lost 7 bases, with 21 bases between them. The CDR3 sequence is 16 residues long. The CDR3 DNA reads TGTGCCAGCAGCCTACGAACTGGGGCAGTTAGGAATGAGCAGTTCTTC. It codes for CASSLRTGAVRNEQFF.

This chain uses TRBV18 with TRBJ1-3; 7 positions agree with TRBD1. The CDR3 length is 16 residues. Germline trimming cut 6 bases from V and 4 bases from J; bases unmatched to any gene: 12. Germline CDR1 is KGHSH and CDR2 is LQKENI. This CDR3 is CASSPTGTSGGNTIYF. The CDR3, as DNA: TGTGCCAGCTCGCCGACAGGGACATCGGGAGGAAACACCATATATTTT.

CDR3 sequence: CASSRGSGGTNTGELFF. The CDR3 nucleotides are TGTGCCAGCAGCCGAGGTAGCGGGGGGACGAACACCGGGGAGCTGTTTTTT. J is TRBJ2-2 and V is TRBV4-2, with 10 bases identical to TRBD2. Germline V gene lookup returns CDR1 LGHNA and CDR2 YNFKEQ. J gave up 0 bases and V 4 bases, and 5 bases lay outside the gene matches. CDR3 size: 17 residues.

The CDR3 protein is CASTRGGSNEQYF. The CDR3 bases are TGTGCCAGTACCAGGGGCGGGAGTAACGAGCAGTACTTC. V is TRBV19 and J is TRBJ2-7; a weak D match, TRBD2 (7 bases). There are 13 residues in the CDR3. The V and J ends lost 7 bases and 5 bases respectively, with 15 bases between them. Germline lookup yields CDR1 LNHDA and CDR2 SQIVND (reference sequence). The variable domain in full, completed from reference TRBV19 and TRBJ2-7, reads DGGITQSPKYLFRKEGQNVTLSCEQNLNHDAMYWYRQDPGQGLRLIYYSQIVNDFQKGDIAEGYSVSREKKESFPLTVTSAQKNPTAFYLCASTRGGSNEQYFGPGTRLTVT.

V and J are TRBV18 and TRBJ2-6, with unresolved D. V dropped 3 bases and J dropped 0 bases, with 6 bases sitting between them. The CDR3 spans 15 residues. Looked up from germline, CDR1 is KGHSH and CDR2 is LQKENI. For the CDR3, the DNA is TGTGCCAGCTCACCCACGGGCTCTGGGGCCAACGTCCTGACTTTC. It specifies CASSPTGSGANVLTF.

The chain combines TRBV7-2 with TRBJ2-7, with 10 bases matching TRBD2. CDR1 and CDR2 from the germline V gene are SGHTA and FQGNSA. With V trimmed by 5 bases and J by 4 bases, 8 bases remained unmatched. The CDR3 has 15 amino acids. CDR3 nucleotide sequence: TGTGCCAGCAGCGGGTCGTGGACTAGCGGATACGAGCAGTACTTC. The encoded protein is CASSGSWTSGYEQYF.

V is TRBV11-3 and J is TRBJ2-5; 9 bases are shared with TRBD2. The CDR3 has 16 residues. Germline V gene data show CDR1 as SGHNT and CDR2 as YENEEA. V shed 5 bases and J 2 bases; nucleotides not matched to a gene: 9. The CDR3 DNA reads as TGTGCCAGCAGCGCGGGGGGGGCAGTGGGGCAAGAGACCCAGTACTTC. Translation gives CASSAGGAVGQETQYF.

This rearrangement joins TRBV6-5 to TRBJ2-5, with D possibly TRBD2 on 5 matching bases. The CDR3 is made up of 12 amino acids. CDR1 is MNHEY, CDR2 SVGAGI, per germline. V lost 6 bases to trimming and J lost 4 bases, with 9 bases between them. The DNA for the CDR3 is TGTGCCAGCAGCCCCCGGGGAGAGACCCAGTACTTC. Translation: CASSPRGETQYF.

The chain links TRBV7-2 to TRBJ2-3; 14 bases fit TRBD2. Trimming at V came to 5 bases and at J to 1 base, leaving 2 bases not matched to a gene. Germline lookup yields CDR1 SGHTA and CDR2 FQGNSA. This CDR3 contains 16 residues. This CDR3 is CASSPGLAGGTDTQYF. CDR3 coding DNA: TGTGCCAGCAGCCCGGGACTAGCGGGAGGCACAGATACGCAGTATTTT. The variable domain in full, completed from reference TRBV7-2 and TRBJ2-3, reads GAGVSQSPSNKVTEKGKDVELRCDPISGHTALYWYRQSLGQGLEFLIYFQGNSAPDKSGLPSDRFSAERTGGSVSTLTIQRTQQEDSAVYLCASSPGLAGGTDTQYFGPGTRLTVL.

The rearrangement uses TRBV5-1 and TRBJ2-1; TRBD2 aligns across 8 bases. This CDR3 spans 16 amino acids. The germline V gene has CDR1 SGHRS and CDR2 YFSETQ. The junction had 11 bases not matched to a gene; V was cut back by 5 bases and J by 4 bases. CDR3 bases: TGCGCCAGCAGAAAGAGAGCGGGAGCCTTATACAATGAGCAGTTCTTC. Its translation: CASRKRAGALYNEQFF.

The chain recombines TRBV5-1 with TRBJ2-3, with 7 bases matching TRBD1. The CDR3 loop spans 15 amino acids. Germline CDR1 and CDR2: SGHRS and YFSETQ. V lost 4 bases to trimming and J lost 0 bases; unmatched junction nucleotides: 5. The chain's CDR3 is CASSTWDRSTDTQYF. As DNA, the CDR3 is TGCGCCAGCAGCACCTGGGACAGAAGCACAGATACGCAGTATTTT.

V gene TRBV5-1 combines with J gene TRBJ1-6; TRBD1 matches 7 bases. Germline assignment: CDR1 SGHRS and CDR2 YFSETQ. The V gene end was trimmed by 0 bases and the J gene end by 9 bases; junction bases not matched to a gene: 0. This CDR3 is built from 13 residues. The CDR3 protein is CASSLDRGSPLHF. The CDR3 DNA sequence: TGCGCCAGCAGCTTGGACAGGGGTTCACCCCTCCACTTT.

The chain uses TRBV4-2 and TRBJ2-5; 14 nucleotides align to TRBD2. Trimming took 3 bases from V and 3 from J; bases not matched to a gene: 0. This CDR3 has 15 amino acids. The germline CDR1 and CDR2 sequences are LGHNA and YNFKEQ. The DNA for the CDR3 is TGTGCCAGCAGCCAGGGACTAGCGGGAGAAGAGACCCAGTACTTC. Translating it yields CASSQGLAGEETQYF.

The chain couples TRBV10-3 to TRBJ1-2, with TRBD1 identical over 7 bases. The CDR3 totals 14 residues. V trimming: 3 bases; J trimming: 4 bases; junction bases outside the gene matches: 5. Germline-derived CDR1 and CDR2 are ENHRY and SYGVKD. The CDR3 DNA is TGTGCCATCAGTGAAGGGAGGACAGGCTATGGCTACACCTTC. Translating gives CAISEGRTGYGYTF.